This TCR beta chain was recovered during a study of T cells in narcolepsy. TCRdb's table, derived via immunoSEQ multiplex PCR, lists solely in-frame clones and lacks some. The table has tens of thousands of clones, 92% seen once. This CDR3 has 14 amino acids. Germline lookup yields CDR1 SEHNR and CDR2 FQNEAQ (reference sequence). Trimming took off 7 bases at V and 4 bases at J, with 13 bases between the two ends. The sequence was obtained from a human donor with narcolepsy. The chain links TRBV7-9 to TRBJ1-4; D is possibly TRBD1 (6 bases). The specimen sequenced was CD45RA- memory CD4+ T cells from PBMCs. The CDR3 sequence is CASNGGAGNEKLFF. CDR3 sequence (DNA): TGTGCCAGCAACGGGGGCGCGGGTAATGAAAAACTGTTTTTT.